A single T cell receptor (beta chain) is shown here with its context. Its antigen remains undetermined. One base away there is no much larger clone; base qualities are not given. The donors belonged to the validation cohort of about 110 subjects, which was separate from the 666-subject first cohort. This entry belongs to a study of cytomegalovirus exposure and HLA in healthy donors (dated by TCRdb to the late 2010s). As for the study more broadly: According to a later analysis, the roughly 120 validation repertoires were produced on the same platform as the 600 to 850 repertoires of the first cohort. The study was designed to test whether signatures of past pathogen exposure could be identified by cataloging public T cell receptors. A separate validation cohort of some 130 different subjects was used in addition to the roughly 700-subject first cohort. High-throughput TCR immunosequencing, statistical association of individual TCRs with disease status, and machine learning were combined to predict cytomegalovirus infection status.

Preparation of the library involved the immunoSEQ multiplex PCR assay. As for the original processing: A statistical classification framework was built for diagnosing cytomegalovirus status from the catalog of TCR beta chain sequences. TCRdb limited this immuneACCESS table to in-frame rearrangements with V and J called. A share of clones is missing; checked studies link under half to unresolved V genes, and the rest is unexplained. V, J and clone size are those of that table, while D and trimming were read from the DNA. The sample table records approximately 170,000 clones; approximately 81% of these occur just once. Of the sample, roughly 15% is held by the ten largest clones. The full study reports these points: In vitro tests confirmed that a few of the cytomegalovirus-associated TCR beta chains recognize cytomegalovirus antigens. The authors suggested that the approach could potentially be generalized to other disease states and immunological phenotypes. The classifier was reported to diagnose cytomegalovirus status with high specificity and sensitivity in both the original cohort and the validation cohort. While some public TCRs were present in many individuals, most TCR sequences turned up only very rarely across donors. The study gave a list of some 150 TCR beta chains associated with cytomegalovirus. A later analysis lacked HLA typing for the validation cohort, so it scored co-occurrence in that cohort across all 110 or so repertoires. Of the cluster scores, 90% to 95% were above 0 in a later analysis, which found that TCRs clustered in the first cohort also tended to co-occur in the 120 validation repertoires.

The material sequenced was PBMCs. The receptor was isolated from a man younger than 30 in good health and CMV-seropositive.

CDR3 protein: CASSLNRNADTQYF. The sequenced DNA is TGTGCCAGCAGCTTAAACAGGAATGCAGATACGCAGTATTTT. The V and J genes are TRBV7-3 and TRBJ2-3, and the D gene may be TRBD1, 5 bases matching. CDR3 length: 14 amino acids, cysteine to phenylalanine. Only the CDR3 part of the read is kept: 42 bases, read in frame from the first base. CDR1 SGHTA and CDR2 FQGTGA are derived from the germline V gene. At the junction V is shortened by 1 base and J by 4 bases, with 9 bases in between.